Below are 10 T cell receptor beta chains sequenced from a single sample in a study of T cell repertoires in cytomegalovirus infection. MiXCR was run by TCRdb on the reads, yielding one entry per CDR3 protein. The data contain some 560,000 distinct CDR3 sequences, 40% of them seen just once; the ten biggest clones take up about half. Their antigens remain unidentified. Sample: cultured PBMCs, taken from culture after CMV antigen stimulation. These receptors originate from a human donor in good health (CMV status not recorded). Some clones in this sample may be carry-over from other donors' samples.

The chain recombines TRBV4-3 with TRBJ1-2, with TRBD1 as a possible D gene (5 bases). Germline loops: CDR1 LGHNA, CDR2 YSLEER. CDR3 length: 17 residues. Trimming cost V 0 bases and J 5 bases, with 19 bases left between them. CDR3 in amino acids: CASSQDLRGGLPYGYTF. CDR3 nucleotides: TGCGCCAGCAGCCAAGATCTTAGGGGAGGACTTCCTTATGGCTACACCTTC.

The chain's CDR3 is CSAEGERLTDTQYF. For the CDR3, the DNA is TGCAGTGCTGAGGGTGAGCGGCTAACAGATACGCAGTATTTT. This chain uses TRBV20-1 with TRBJ2-3; D may be TRBD2 (5 bases). V was clipped by 5 bases and J by 3 bases, with 15 bases between them. This CDR3 is 14 amino acids long. The germline CDR1 and CDR2 sequences are DFQATT and SNEGSKA (reference sequence).

This clonotype was detected a few times. The chain joins TRBV19 to TRBJ1-2, with 8 bases matching TRBD1. Germline-derived CDR1 and CDR2 are LNHDA and SQIVND (reference sequence). This CDR3 has 15 amino acids. With 4 bases clipped from V and 3 bases from J, the junction kept 7 bases outside the gene matches. The CDR3: CASSTAATGDYGYTF. In DNA, the CDR3 is TGTGCCAGTAGTACAGCTGCGACAGGGGACTATGGCTACACCTTC.

This clonotype was recorded only once. V is TRBV15 and J is TRBJ1-2; D possibly corresponds to TRBD1 (6 bases). The germline V gene encodes CDR1 LNHNV and CDR2 YYDKDF (reference sequence). The CDR3 totals 16 residues. V lost 0 bases to trimming and J lost 4 bases, with 15 bases between them. The CDR3 loop is CATSRDLRGQRYGYTF. The CDR3, as DNA: TGTGCCACCAGCAGAGATCTGCGGGGGCAGCGCTATGGCTACACCTTC.

The J gene is TRBJ2-7, the V gene TRBV6-6, with D maybe TRBD1 (6 bases). Germline CDR1 and CDR2: MNHNY and SVGAGI (reference sequence). The CDR3 spans 13 residues. Trimming removed 7 bases from V and 7 bases from J, with 17 bases in between. CDR3 in amino acids: CASTARDTGEQYF. The CDR3 nucleotides read TGTGCCAGCACCGCCAGGGACACGGGGGAGCAGTACTTC.

In its sample, this clonotype was seen once. The CDR3 reads CATKGTGRGGYNEQFF. CDR3 coding DNA: TGTGCCACCAAGGGCACAGGGCGGGGGGGCTACAATGAGCAGTTCTTC. The genes are TRBV10-3 and TRBJ2-1, with 9 bases identical to TRBD2. Germline V gene sequence: CDR1 ENHRY, CDR2 SYGVKD. The trim removed 10 bases at V and 3 bases at J, leaving 13 bases unmatched. The CDR3 is 16 residues long.

This clonotype was picked up a small number of times. The J gene is TRBJ2-7, the V gene TRBV7-9, with 7 nucleotides matching TRBD2. The CDR3 loop spans 12 amino acids. Germline V lookup: CDR1 SEHNR, CDR2 FQNEAQ (reference sequence). Germline trimming cut 5 bases from V and 9 bases from J; bases unmatched to any gene: 7. The CDR3 nucleotides are TGTGCCAGCAGCCCCGGGGGGTTTGTGCAGTACTTC. As protein: CASSPGGFVQYF. The full variable domain, in which reference TRBV7-9 and TRBJ2-7 provide the parts outside the CDR3, is DTGVSQNPRHKITKRGQNVTFRCDPISEHNRLYWYRQTLGQGPEFLTYFQNEAQLEKSRLLSDRFSAERPKGSFSTLEIQRTEQGDSAMYLCASSPGGFVQYFGPGTRLTVT.

The rearrangement joins TRBV20-1 to TRBJ2-1; TRBD1 agrees at 10 bases. CDR1 DFQATT and CDR2 SNEGSKA come from the germline V gene (reference sequence). This CDR3 region has 16 residues. V lost 0 bases to trimming and J lost 5 bases; unmatched junction nucleotides: 7. CDR3 residues: CSARDWGDRGHNEQFF. The CDR3 DNA reads as TGCAGTGCTAGAGATTGGGGGGACAGGGGACACAATGAGCAGTTCTTC.

This clonotype turned up a few times. The rearrangement uses TRBV7-2 and TRBJ1-5; D might be TRBD1 (5 bases). This CDR3 is 13 amino acids long. Germline V gene lookup returns CDR1 SGHTA and CDR2 FQGNSA. Trimming removed 5 bases at V and 6 bases at J, with 11 bases between. The CDR3 sequence: CASSPGTLQPQHF. CDR3 DNA sequence: TGTGCCAGCAGCCCCGGGACGCTTCAGCCCCAGCATTTT.

This clonotype was picked up a small number of times. The chain combines TRBV4-1 with TRBJ1-2, with D unclear. Germline V gives CDR1 MGHRA, CDR2 YSYEKL. The V gene lost 0 bases and the J gene lost 8 bases, with 16 bases spanning the gap. This CDR3 region has 15 residues. DNA for the CDR3: TGCGCCAGCAGCCAAGATCCAAGGCAGTCTTCCGGCTACACCTTC. This translates into CASSQDPRQSSGYTF.